This entry concerns a single TCR beta chain. Sequenced by immunoSEQ multiplex PCR; TCRdb stores in-frame clones only, minus some. Of about 140,000 clones detected, 84% appear once; the ten largest clones hold approximately 1.6%. This sample is part of a study of blood T cell repertoires in COVID-19. Study-level background: Both acute and convalescent COVID-19 samples were obtained from the United States, Italy and Spain. T cells, B-cell-depleted T cells, or PBMCs supplied cDNA or gDNA.

Which cohort a participant joined came from the clinical history participants gave. During the 2 weeks before they entered the study, exposed participants had met someone with a PCR-confirmed or clinician-diagnosed COVID-19 case. The CDR3 totals 15 residues. Germline CDR1 is MDHEN and CDR2 is SYDVKM. Trimming cost V 7 bases and J 2 bases; bases outside gene matches: 11. The material sequenced was PBMCs or T cells enriched from blood (not recorded which). This receptor was taken from a young woman who had been exposed to COVID-19. V usage is TRBV28 and J usage is TRBJ2-7; TRBD1 matches 7 bases. CDR3 in DNA: TGTGCCAGCACCCCTGCTGGGACAGATCCCTACGAGCAGTACTTC. Amino acids: CASTPAGTDPYEQYF.